This T cell receptor beta chain appears in the sequencing data of a study of blood T cell repertoires in COVID-19. As for the study in general: The United States, Italy and Spain provided the acute and convalescent COVID-19 samples.

Trimming cost V 1 base and J 1 base, with 28 bases left between them. The CDR3 loop spans 21 amino acids. Germline CDR1 reads LGHDT; CDR2 reads YNNKEL (reference sequence). In the study's own analysis: Reference gene primer amplification gave estimated nucleated cell counts. The data were produced by immunoSEQ multiplex PCR, yet TCRdb's version contains in-frame clones alone and is incomplete. That table supplies the V and J calls and clone size; D and trimming were determined from the DNA. Of some 100,000 clones in the sample, about 87% were seen once. This clone was recorded a few times. The sequencing input was peripheral blood. This TCR was sampled from a human donor in a cohort sampled during active COVID-19. J is TRBJ1-2 and V is TRBV3-1 (or the pseudogene TRBV3-2), with D perhaps matching TRBD1 (5 bases). The CDR3 protein is CASSQVRELPDSYHFNYGYTF. In DNA form, the CDR3 reads TGTGCCAGCAGCCAAGTACGCGAGCTCCCCGACAGCTATCATTTTAACTATGGCTACACCTTC.